This T cell receptor beta chain was recovered during a study of Graves' ophthalmopathy and Graves' hyperthyroidism. The PBMCs were taken from about 9.7 ml of fresh peripheral blood. Amplification targeted the TCR beta CDR3 regions, with RNA transcripts as the source material. HTBI-primed RT-PCR formed the first round, and a multiplex PCR formed the second. From the multiplex PCR reads, TCRdb called clonotypes with MiXCR, one entry per CDR3 protein. Here the sample spans hundreds of thousands of distinct CDR3 sequences, under 50% being singletons. The V end was cut by 5 bases, the J end by 11 bases, with 22 bases between. The length of the CDR3 is 15 residues. The V gene's germline CDR1 is SEHNR and CDR2 FQNEAQ (reference sequence).

The sample was peripheral blood. This clonotype was obtained from an adult man with Graves' ophthalmopathy. The chain employs TRBV7-9 and TRBJ1-5; D ambiguous. The chain's CDR3 is CASSDRVGYQETQHF. DNA of the CDR3: TGTGCCAGCAGCGACCGAGTTGGGTACCAGGAGACCCAGCATTTT.